Presented here are 16 T cell receptor beta chains from one specimen sequenced in a study of OX40 agonist ivuxolimab in advanced cancers. Assay: immunoSEQ multiplex PCR; the TCRdb copy retains only in-frame clones and omits some. The sample has under 70,000 clones, approximately 85% seen once. This specimen was CD4+ or CD8+ T cells sorted from blood, taken in a trial of the OX40 agonist ivuxolimab. These receptors all stem from an adult with an advanced solid tumor such as melanoma, head and neck, liver or kidney cancer.

This clone has a single count. This chain links TRBV7-9 with TRBJ2-6; D remains ambiguous. CDR1 and CDR2 from the germline V gene are SEHNR and FQNEAQ (reference sequence). The length of the CDR3 is 14 residues. The V end lost 1 base, the J end lost 4 bases, and 5 bases lay between the germline ends. The CDR3 here is CASSLDYGANVLTF. CDR3 coding DNA: TGTGCCAGCAGCTTAGACTACGGGGCCAACGTCCTGACTTTC.

The V gene is TRBV7-3, the J gene TRBJ2-3; D is unresolved. This CDR3 comprises 13 residues. Germline-derived CDR1 and CDR2 are SGHTA and FQGTGA. V lost 1 base and J lost 3, with 5 bases in between. The CDR3 DNA sequence: TGTGCCAGCAGCTTAATGGGTACAGATACGCAGTATTTT. Its protein is CASSLMGTDTQYF.

The rearrangement links TRBV4-1 to TRBJ1-1; D unresolved. V gave up 5 bases and J gave up 4 bases, with 14 bases separating them. The CDR3 is 14 amino acids. Germline CDR1 is MGHRA and CDR2 is YSYEKL. CDR3 DNA: TGCGCCAGCAGCAAGGGAAGAGATAGCACTGAAGCTTTCTTT. Protein: CASSKGRDSTEAFF.

The chain couples TRBV2 to TRBJ2-5; 7 bases line up with TRBD2. The CDR3 spans 14 residues. J lost 5 bases, V lost 8 bases, and 11 bases had no gene match. CDR1 is SNHLY and CDR2 is FYNNEI in the germline V gene. DNA for the CDR3: TGTGCCAGCCCTAGGGTCGGGGGGAGGGAGACCCAGTACTTC. It yields the protein CASPRVGGRETQYF.

CDR3 coding DNA: TGTGCCAGCAGCTTAATTGGTAGCAGCGGGAGGTCCAGGAATGAGCAGTTCTTC. It codes for CASSLIGSSGRSRNEQFF. The rearrangement uses TRBV7-3 and TRBJ2-1; 9 bases map to TRBD2. Germline lookup yields CDR1 SGHTA and CDR2 FQGTGA. V lost 1 base and J lost 7; bases outside the gene matches: 14. The length of the CDR3 is 18 residues. The full variable domain, rest sourced from reference TRBV7-3 and TRBJ2-1, is GAGVSQTPSNKVTEKGKYVELRCDPISGHTALYWYRQSLGQGPEFLIYFQGTGAADDSGLPNDRFFAVRPEGSVSTLKIQRTERGDSAVYLCASSLIGSSGRSRNEQFFGPGTRLTVL.

This rearrangement joins TRBV11-2 to TRBJ2-7; D is perhaps TRBD2 (5 bases). The CDR3 contains 13 residues. V was trimmed by 7 bases and J by 1 base, leaving 11 bases between them. Looked up from germline, CDR1 is SGHAT and CDR2 is FQNNGV. The CDR3: CASNILGSYEQYF. The CDR3 bases are TGTGCCAGCAATATACTAGGTTCCTACGAGCAGTACTTC.

The chain is built from TRBV6-5 and TRBJ1-6; TRBD1 matches at 7 bases. V shed 2 bases, J shed 8 bases, and the junction held 9 bases outside the gene matches. CDR3 length: 16 amino acids. Germline CDR1 MNHEY, CDR2 SVGAGI. The CDR3 protein is CASSYPGTAIDSPLHF. CDR3 bases: TGTGCCAGCAGTTACCCCGGGACAGCTATTGATTCACCCCTCCACTTT.

V gene TRBV4-1 combines with J gene TRBJ2-1, with TRBD2 matching over 14 bases. The CDR3 is made up of 17 amino acids. Trimming at V came to 0 bases and at J to 7 bases, leaving 5 bases not matched to a gene. Germline V gene lookup returns CDR1 MGHRA and CDR2 YSYEKL. CDR3 loop: CASSQDWGLAGVNEQFF. CDR3 sequence (DNA): TGCGCCAGCAGCCAAGATTGGGGACTAGCGGGAGTAAATGAGCAGTTCTTC.

The chain combines TRBV28 with TRBJ1-2; D call uncertain. V was shortened by 5 bases and J by 2 bases, with 3 bases between the two germline ends. The CDR3 runs 11 residues. Germline V gene lookup returns CDR1 MDHEN and CDR2 SYDVKM. The CDR3 bases are TGTGCCAGCAGTACCAACTATGGCTACACCTTC. It codes for CASSTNYGYTF.

CDR3 DNA sequence: TGTGCCAGCAGAATAACAGGAGTCAATGAGCAGTTCTTC. It yields the protein CASRITGVNEQFF. The gene calls are TRBV11-2 and TRBJ2-1, with D possibly matching TRBD1 (5 bases). Trimming removed 6 bases from V and 6 bases from J, with 12 bases in between. The CDR3 loop spans 13 amino acids. Per the germline V gene, CDR1 is SGHAT and CDR2 is FQNNGV.

This clone was detected only a few times. The chain combines TRBV30 with TRBJ1-3; D uncertain. The length of the CDR3 is 12 residues. The V gene lost 4 bases and the J gene lost 10 bases, with 14 bases spanning the gap. Germline CDR1 GTSNPN, CDR2 SVGIG (reference sequence). The CDR3 bases are TGTGCCTGGAAACAAAACGTAGGGACCATATATTTT. Amino acid sequence: CAWKQNVGTIYF.

V gene TRBV28 combines with J gene TRBJ2-3, with 8 bases fitting TRBD1. The length of the CDR3 is 16 residues. Germline V gene sequence: CDR1 MDHEN, CDR2 SYDVKM. The junction had 12 bases not matched to a gene; V was cut back by 6 bases and J by 4 bases. The CDR3 loop reads CASSQGQGRGADTQYF. The CDR3 region has the DNA TGTGCCAGCAGCCAAGGACAGGGACGGGGCGCAGATACGCAGTATTTT. The full variable domain, its missing parts supplied by reference TRBV28 and TRBJ2-3, is DVKVTQSSRYLVKRTGEKVFLECVQDMDHENMFWYRQDPGLGLRLIYFSYDVKMKEKGDIPEGYSVSREKKERFSLILESASTNQTSMYLCASSQGQGRGADTQYFGPGTRLTVL.

The gene calls are TRBV11-2 and TRBJ2-5, with D possibly matching TRBD1 (5 bases). The germline V gene has CDR1 SGHAT and CDR2 FQNNGV. The V end was cut by 1 base, the J end by 5 bases, with 11 bases between. CDR3 length: 14 amino acids. CDR3 bases: TGTGCCAGCAGCTTAGCAACAGGTCTGGAGACCCAGTACTTC. It translates to CASSLATGLETQYF. Drawing the rest from reference TRBV11-2 and TRBJ2-5, the complete variable domain is EAGVAQSPRYKIIEKRQSVAFWCNPISGHATLYWYQQILGQGPKLLIQFQNNGVVDDSQLPKDRFSAERLKGVDSTLKIQPAKLEDSAVYLCASSLATGLETQYFGPGTRLLVL.

V usage is TRBV6-6 and J usage is TRBJ1-2, with D possibly matching TRBD1 (5 bases). V lost 2 bases to trimming and J lost 1 base, with 8 bases between them. This CDR3 comprises 14 residues. Germline V gives CDR1 MNHNY, CDR2 SVGAGI (reference sequence). The CDR3: CASSYAGINYGYTF. The CDR3, as DNA: TGTGCCAGCAGTTACGCAGGGATTAACTATGGCTACACCTTC.

This clone was seen a few times. J is TRBJ1-6 and V is TRBV9; no clear D. V gave up 3 bases and J gave up 4 bases, with 5 bases separating them. This CDR3 has 13 amino acids. Germline V gene data show CDR1 as SGDLS and CDR2 as YYNGEE. The CDR3 nucleotides are TGTGCCAGCAGCGGCCCATATAATTCACCCCTCCACTTT. Translated, it gives CASSGPYNSPLHF. Supplemented by reference TRBV9 and TRBJ1-6, the full variable domain reads DSGVTQTPKHLITATGQRVTLRCSPRSGDLSVYWYQQSLDQGLQFLIQYYNGEERAKGNILERFSAQQFPDLHSELNLSSLELGDSALYFCASSGPYNSPLHFGNGTRLTVT.

CDR3 amino acids: CASSYGGRDQPQHF. In DNA form, the CDR3 reads TGTGCCAGCAGCTATGGGGGCCGGGATCAGCCCCAGCATTTT. This chain links TRBV7-2 with TRBJ1-5; D possibly corresponds to TRBD1 (6 bases). In germline, CDR1 is SGHTA, CDR2 FQGNSA. V was cut by 4 bases and J by 5 bases, with 12 bases left in between. The CDR3 consists of 14 residues.